This note documents a single T cell receptor (beta chain) sequence. This entry belongs to a study of T cell responses to AZD1222 COVID-19 vaccine. Repertoires were generated with immunoSEQ multiplex PCR, while TCRdb's copy carries only in-frame clones and drops some. The sample gives about 100,000 clones, 87% of which show up once; about 17% is in the top ten. V lost 2 bases and J lost 3; bases outside the gene matches: 4. Germline V CDR1 and CDR2: GTSNPN, SVGIG (reference sequence). There are 14 residues in the CDR3. The starting material was peripheral blood, obtained on day 0 of AZD1222 vaccination. This receptor was obtained from an adult in good health. V gene TRBV30 combines with J gene TRBJ1-3; 7 bases line up with TRBD1. Written as DNA, the CDR3 is TGTGCCTGGAGTCCAGGGGGATATGGAAACACCATATATTTT. Its protein product is CAWSPGGYGNTIYF.